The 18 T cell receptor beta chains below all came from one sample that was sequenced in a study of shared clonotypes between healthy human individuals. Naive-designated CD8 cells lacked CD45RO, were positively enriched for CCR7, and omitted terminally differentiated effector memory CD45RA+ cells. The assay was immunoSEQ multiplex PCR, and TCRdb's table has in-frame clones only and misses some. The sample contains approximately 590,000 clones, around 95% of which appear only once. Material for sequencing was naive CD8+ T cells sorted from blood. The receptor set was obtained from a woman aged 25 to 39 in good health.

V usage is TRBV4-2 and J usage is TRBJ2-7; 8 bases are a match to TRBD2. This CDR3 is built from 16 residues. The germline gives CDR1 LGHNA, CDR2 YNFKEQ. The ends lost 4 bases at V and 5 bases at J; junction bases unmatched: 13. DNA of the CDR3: TGTGCCAGCAGCCGACACCCCAGCGGGAGTTCCAACGAGCAGTACTTC. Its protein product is CASSRHPSGSSNEQYF.

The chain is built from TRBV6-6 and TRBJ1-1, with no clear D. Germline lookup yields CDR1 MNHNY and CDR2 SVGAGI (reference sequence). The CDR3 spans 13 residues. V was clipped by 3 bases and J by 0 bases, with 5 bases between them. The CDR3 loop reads CASSYSVNTEAFF. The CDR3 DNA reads TGTGCCAGCAGTTATTCGGTGAACACTGAAGCTTTCTTT.

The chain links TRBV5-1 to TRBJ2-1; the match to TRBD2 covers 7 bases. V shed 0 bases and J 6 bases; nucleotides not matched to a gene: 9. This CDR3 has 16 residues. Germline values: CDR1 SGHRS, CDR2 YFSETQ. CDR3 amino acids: CASSLAGLGGTNEQFF. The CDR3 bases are TGCGCCAGCAGCTTGGCCGGACTAGGTGGGACCAATGAGCAGTTCTTC.

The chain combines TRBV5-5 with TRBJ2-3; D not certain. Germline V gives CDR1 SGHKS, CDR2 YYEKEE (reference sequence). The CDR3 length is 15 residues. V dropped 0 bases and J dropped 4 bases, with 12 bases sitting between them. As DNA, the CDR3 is TGTGCCAGCAGCTTGGAGGGAAACGAGGCAGATACGCAGTATTTT. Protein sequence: CASSLEGNEADTQYF.

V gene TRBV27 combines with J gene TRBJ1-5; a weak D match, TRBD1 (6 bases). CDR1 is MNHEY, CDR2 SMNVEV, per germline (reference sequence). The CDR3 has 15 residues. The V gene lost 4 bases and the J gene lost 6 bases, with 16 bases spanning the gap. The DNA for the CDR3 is TGTGCCAGCAGTTCAGCCGGGACACTCAGTCAGCCCCAGCATTTT. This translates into CASSSAGTLSQPQHF.

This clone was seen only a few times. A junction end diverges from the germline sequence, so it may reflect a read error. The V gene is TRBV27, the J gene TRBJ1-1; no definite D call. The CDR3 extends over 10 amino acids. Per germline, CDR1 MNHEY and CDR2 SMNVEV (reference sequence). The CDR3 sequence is CASSLLRPIF. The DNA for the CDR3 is TGTGCCAGCAGTTTATTGCGCCCGATCTTT.

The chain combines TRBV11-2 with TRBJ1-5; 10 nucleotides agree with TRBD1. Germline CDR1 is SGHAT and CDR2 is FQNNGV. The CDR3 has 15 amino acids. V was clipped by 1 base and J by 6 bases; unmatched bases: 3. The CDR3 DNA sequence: TGTGCCAGCAGCTTAGGACAGGGGGCGGGTCAGCCCCAGCATTTT. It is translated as CASSLGQGAGQPQHF.

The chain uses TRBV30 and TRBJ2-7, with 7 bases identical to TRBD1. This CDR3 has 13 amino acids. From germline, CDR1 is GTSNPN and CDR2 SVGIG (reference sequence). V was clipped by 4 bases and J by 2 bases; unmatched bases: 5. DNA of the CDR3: TGTGCCTGGAAGACAGGGAGTGCCTACGAGCAGTACTTC. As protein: CAWKTGSAYEQYF.

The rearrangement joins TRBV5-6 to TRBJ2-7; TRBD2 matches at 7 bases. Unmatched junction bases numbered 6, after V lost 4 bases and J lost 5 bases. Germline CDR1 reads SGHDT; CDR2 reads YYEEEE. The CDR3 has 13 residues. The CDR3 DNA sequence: TGTGCCAGCAGCCCCCCCGGGAGGAACGAGCAGTACTTC. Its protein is CASSPPGRNEQYF.

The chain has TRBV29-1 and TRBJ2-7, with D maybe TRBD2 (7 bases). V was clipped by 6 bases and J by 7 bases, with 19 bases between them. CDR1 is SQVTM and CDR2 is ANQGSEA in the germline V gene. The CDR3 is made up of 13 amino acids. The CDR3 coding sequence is TGCAGCGTCCGAGGGGGGGACCACTGGGAGCAGTACTTC. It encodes CSVRGGDHWEQYF.

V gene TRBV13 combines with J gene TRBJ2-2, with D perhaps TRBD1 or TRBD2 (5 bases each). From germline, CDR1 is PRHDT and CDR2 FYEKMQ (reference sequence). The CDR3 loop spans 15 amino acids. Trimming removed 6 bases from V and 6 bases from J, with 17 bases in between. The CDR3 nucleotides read TGTGCCAGCAGACTCCGGGACCTGATTCCCGGGGAGCTGTTTTTT. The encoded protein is CASRLRDLIPGELFF.

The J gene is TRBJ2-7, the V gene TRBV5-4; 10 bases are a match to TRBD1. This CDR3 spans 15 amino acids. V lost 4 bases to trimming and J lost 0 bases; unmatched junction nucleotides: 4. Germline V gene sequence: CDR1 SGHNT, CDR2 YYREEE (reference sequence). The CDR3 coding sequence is TGTGCCAGCAGCGACCGGGACAGGGGCTCCTACGAGCAGTACTTC. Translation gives CASSDRDRGSYEQYF.

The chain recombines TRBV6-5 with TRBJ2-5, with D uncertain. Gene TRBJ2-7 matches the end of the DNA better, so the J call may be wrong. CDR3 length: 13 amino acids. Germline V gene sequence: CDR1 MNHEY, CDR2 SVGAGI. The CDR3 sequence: CASSYSALDEQYF. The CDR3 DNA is TGTGCCAGCAGTTACTCTGCGCTAGACGAGCAGTACTTC.

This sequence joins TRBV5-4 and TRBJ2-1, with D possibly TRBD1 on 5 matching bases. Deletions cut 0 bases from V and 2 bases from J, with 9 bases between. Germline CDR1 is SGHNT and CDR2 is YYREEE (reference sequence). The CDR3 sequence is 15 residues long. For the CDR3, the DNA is TGTGCCAGCAGCTTGGCCTGGGGCGCCTACAATGAGCAGTTCTTC. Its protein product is CASSLAWGAYNEQFF.

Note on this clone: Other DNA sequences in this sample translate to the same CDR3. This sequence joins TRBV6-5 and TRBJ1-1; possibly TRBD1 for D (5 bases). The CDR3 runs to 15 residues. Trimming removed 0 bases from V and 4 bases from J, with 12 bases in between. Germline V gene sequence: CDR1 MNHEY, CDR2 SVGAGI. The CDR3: CASSYSGGGGTEAFF. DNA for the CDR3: TGTGCCAGCAGTTACTCGGGGGGAGGTGGCACTGAAGCTTTCTTT.

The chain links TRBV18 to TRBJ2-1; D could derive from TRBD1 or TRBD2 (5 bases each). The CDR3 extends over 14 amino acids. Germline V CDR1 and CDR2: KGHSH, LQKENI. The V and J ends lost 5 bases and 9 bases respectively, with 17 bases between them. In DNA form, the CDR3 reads TGTGCCAGCTCAGATTGGGGGAGCCGGCGTGAGCAGTTCTTC. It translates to CASSDWGSRREQFF.

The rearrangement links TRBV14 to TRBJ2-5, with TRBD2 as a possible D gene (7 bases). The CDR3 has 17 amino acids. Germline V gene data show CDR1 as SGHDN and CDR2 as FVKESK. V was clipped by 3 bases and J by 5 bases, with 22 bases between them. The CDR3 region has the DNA TGTGCCAGCAGCCACAGAGGGCCGGGGGGCCTCGATGAGACCCAGTACTTC. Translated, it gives CASSHRGPGGLDETQYF.

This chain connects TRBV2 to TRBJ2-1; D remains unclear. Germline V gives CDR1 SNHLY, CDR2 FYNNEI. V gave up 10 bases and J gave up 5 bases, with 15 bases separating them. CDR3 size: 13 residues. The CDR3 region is CAIILLLDNEQFF. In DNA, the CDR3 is TGTGCCATCATTCTACTACTCGACAATGAGCAGTTCTTC. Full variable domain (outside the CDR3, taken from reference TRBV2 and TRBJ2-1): EPEVTQTPSHQVTQMGQEVILRCVPISNHLYFYWYRQILGQKVEFLVSFYNNEISEKSEIFDDQFSVERPDGSNFTLKIRSTKLEDSAMYFCAIILLLDNEQFFGPGTRLTVL.